This TCR beta chain was recovered during a study of CD8 T cells in Susac syndrome. This clonotype was seen once. Reverse transcription used roughly 0.5 to 1 ug RNA and random hexamers. Amplification of TCR beta CDR3 used immunoSEQ multiplex PCR across 54 Vbeta and 13 Jbeta. TCRdb passed the immunoSEQ multiplex PCR reads through MiXCR, listing each CDR3 protein once. The sample yields nearly 200,000 distinct CDR3 sequences, 90% to 95% seen once. This CDR3 is 14 amino acids long. Unmatched junction bases numbered 4, after V lost 6 bases and J lost 5 bases. Germline CDR1 is SEHNR and CDR2 is FQNEAQ (reference sequence). Stable or active relapsing-remitting multiple sclerosis, untreated and meeting revised McDonald criteria, defined the controls.

Sequencing was carried out using CD4+ T cells from PBMCs. The clonotype was recovered from a human donor with multiple sclerosis. The chain has TRBV7-9 and TRBJ2-5; TRBD2 matches at 12 bases. For the CDR3, the DNA is TGTGCCAGCAGGCGACTAGCGGGAGAGGAGACCCAGTACTTC. Translated, it gives CASRRLAGEETQYF.